A selection of T cell receptor beta chains follows, all from one sample in a study of T cells after yellow fever vaccination. One entry per CDR3 protein results from TCRdb running MiXCR on the 5' RACE reads. The table has a few hundred thousand distinct CDR3 sequences, about 3.9% seen once. Sequenced material: PBMCs, taken 15 days after the yellow fever booster vaccination. Receptor source: a man between 18 and 29 years old who received the YFV17D yellow fever vaccine. Both conserved end residues are part of each CDR3. The D gene is left open where the match is weak. Clone sizes are given selectively: once, few, many, or a class where the clone is expanded.

j_gene: TRBJ2-2; v_gene: TRBV20-1; abundance: many; d_gene: NA; CDR3nt: TGCAGTGCTCCATTGGTGGGCGGGGTTGTGACCGGGGAGCTGTTTTTT; CDR3aa: CSAPLVGGVVTGELFF
j_gene: TRBJ1-1; v_gene: TRBV20-1; abundance: many; d_gene: NA; CDR3nt: TGCAGTGCCCCCCAGGCATCGGGCACTGAAGCTTTCTTT; CDR3aa: CSAPQASGTEAFF
j_gene: TRBJ2-5; v_gene: TRBV29-1; abundance: few; d_gene: NA; CDR3nt: TGCAGCGTTGGGTCCAGGTTCCAAGAGACCCAGTACTTC; CDR3aa: CSVGSRFQETQYF
j_gene: TRBJ2-1; v_gene: TRBV28; abundance: once; d_gene: NA; CDR3nt: TGTGCCAGCGGGCTGAGGGGGTATGAGCAGTTCTTC; CDR3aa: CASGLRGYEQFF
j_gene: TRBJ2-5; v_gene: TRBV7-6; abundance: many; d_gene: TRBD1; CDR3nt: TGTGCCAGCAGCTTAGAACAGGGGTGGGAGACCCAGTACTTC; CDR3aa: CASSLEQGWETQYF
j_gene: TRBJ2-1; v_gene: TRBV20-1; abundance: many; d_gene: NA; CDR3nt: TGCAGTGCTAGAGCAGGGATCTCCTACAATGAGCAGTTCTTC; CDR3aa: CSARAGISYNEQFF
j_gene: TRBJ2-2; v_gene: TRBV27; abundance: NA; d_gene: NA; CDR3nt: TGTGCCAGCAGTTTGCTTAACACCGGGGAGCTGGTTTTT; CDR3aa: CASSLLNTGELVF
j_gene: TRBJ1-2; v_gene: TRBV7-9; abundance: many; d_gene: TRBD1; CDR3nt: TGTGCCAGCAGCTGGGGGACAGGGACAAGCTATGGCTACACCTTC; CDR3aa: CASSWGTGTSYGYTF
j_gene: TRBJ2-1; v_gene: TRBV9; abundance: many; d_gene: NA; CDR3nt: TGTGCCAGCAGCGTACTAGGGGCCTACAATGAGCAGTTCTTC; CDR3aa: CASSVLGAYNEQFF
j_gene: TRBJ2-3; v_gene: TRBV14; abundance: many; d_gene: NA; CDR3nt: TGTGCCAGCAGCCGTGTCCCGCAGGGGTGGGCAGATACGCAGTATTTT; CDR3aa: CASSRVPQGWADTQYF
j_gene: TRBJ1-2; v_gene: TRBV20-1; abundance: many; d_gene: NA; CDR3nt: TGCAGTGCTAGGAGTCCAGACATCCTCACTAACTATGGCTACACCTTC; CDR3aa: CSARSPDILTNYGYTF
j_gene: TRBJ1-3; v_gene: TRBV20-1; abundance: many; d_gene: NA; CDR3nt: TGCAGTGCTAGTGTAATTCGGGGTGGCAGCTCTGGAAACACCATATATTTT; CDR3aa: CSASVIRGGSSGNTIYF
j_gene: TRBJ1-2; v_gene: TRBV27; abundance: NA; d_gene: NA; CDR3nt: TGTGCCAGCAGTTTATCGGGGGGCCACTATGGCTACACCTTC; CDR3aa: CASSLSGGHYGYTF
j_gene: TRBJ2-5; v_gene: TRBV4-1; abundance: many; d_gene: NA; CDR3nt: TGCGCCAGCAGCCAAGGAAGACAGAGGGGAGAGACCCAGTACTTC; CDR3aa: CASSQGRQRGETQYF
j_gene: TRBJ1-2; v_gene: TRBV6-2/TRBV6-3; abundance: NA; d_gene: TRBD1; CDR3nt: TGTGCCAGCAGATACGCTGGACAGGCGGAAAACTATGGCTACACCTTC; CDR3aa: CASRYAGQAENYGYTF
j_gene: TRBJ2-2; v_gene: TRBV4-2; abundance: many; d_gene: TRBD2; CDR3nt: TGTGCCAGCAGCCAAGTTCTAGCGGGGGGGCTTGGGACCGGGGAGCTGTTTTTT; CDR3aa: CASSQVLAGGLGTGELFF
j_gene: TRBJ2-1; v_gene: TRBV5-5; abundance: many; d_gene: NA; CDR3nt: TGTGCCAGCAGCTGGGTCTCGGGACACAATGAGCAGTTCTTC; CDR3aa: CASSWVSGHNEQFF
j_gene: TRBJ2-1; v_gene: TRBV6-6; abundance: many; d_gene: TRBD2; CDR3nt: TGTGCCAGCAGCAGCGGGGACTTTCTAGGGCAGTTCTTC; CDR3aa: CASSSGDFLGQFF
j_gene: TRBJ2-5; v_gene: TRBV4-2; abundance: many; d_gene: TRBD1; CDR3nt: TGTGCCAGCAGCCACTCCAGACAGGGCCCAGAGACCCAGTACTTC; CDR3aa: CASSHSRQGPETQYF
j_gene: TRBJ1-1; v_gene: TRBV12-3/TRBV12-4; abundance: many; d_gene: NA; CDR3nt: TGTGCCAGCAGAACCGGGGCTCGCTACACTGAAGCTTTCTTT; CDR3aa: CASRTGARYTEAFF
j_gene: TRBJ1-5; v_gene: TRBV7-9; abundance: many; d_gene: NA; CDR3nt: TGTGCCAGCAGCCGCAGTGGGGCCCATCAGCCCCAGCATTTT; CDR3aa: CASSRSGAHQPQHF
j_gene: TRBJ2-5; v_gene: TRBV4-2; abundance: many; d_gene: TRBD2; CDR3nt: TGTGCCAGCAGCCAAGCCCCCCAGCGGGGTTACCAAGAGACCCAGTACTTC; CDR3aa: CASSQAPQRGYQETQYF
j_gene: TRBJ2-7; v_gene: TRBV4-3; abundance: many; d_gene: NA; CDR3nt: TGCGCCAGCAGCCAAGATCTTGGGACTGCCTACGAGCAGTACTTC; CDR3aa: CASSQDLGTAYEQYF
j_gene: TRBJ1-1; v_gene: TRBV7-6; abundance: many; d_gene: NA; CDR3nt: TGTGCCAGCAGCTTAGAAAGGGGGGGCTTGAACTCGAACACTGAAGCTTTCTTT; CDR3aa: CASSLERGGLNSNTEAFF
j_gene: TRBJ2-6; v_gene: TRBV24-1; abundance: few; d_gene: NA; CDR3nt: TGTGCCACCAGTGGGGCTGGGGCCAACGTCCTGACTTTC; CDR3aa: CATSGAGANVLTF
j_gene: TRBJ2-1; v_gene: TRBV7-6; abundance: many; d_gene: NA; CDR3nt: TGTGCCAGCAGCTTTGGAGGGGAGTACAATGAGCAGTTCTTC; CDR3aa: CASSFGGEYNEQFF
j_gene: TRBJ2-1; v_gene: TRBV7-9; abundance: many; d_gene: TRBD2; CDR3nt: TGTGCCAGCAGCTTAGCGGGGGGACTAGCGGCCTACAATGAGCAGTTCTTC; CDR3aa: CASSLAGGLAAYNEQFF
j_gene: TRBJ2-2; v_gene: TRBV5-6; abundance: many; d_gene: TRBD2; CDR3nt: TGTGCCAGCAGCTCCATAGCGGGGGGCCTAAGCGGGGAGCTGTTTTTT; CDR3aa: CASSSIAGGLSGELFF
j_gene: TRBJ2-1; v_gene: TRBV20-1; abundance: many; d_gene: TRBD2; CDR3nt: TGCAGTGCTAGACAACCGGGACTAGCTCTCAATGAGCAGTTCTTC; CDR3aa: CSARQPGLALNEQFF
j_gene: TRBJ2-5; v_gene: TRBV5-1; abundance: many; d_gene: NA; CDR3nt: TGCGCCAGCAGCTTGCCTCTACAAGAGACCCAGTACTTC; CDR3aa: CASSLPLQETQYF
j_gene: TRBJ2-3; v_gene: TRBV14; abundance: few; d_gene: TRBD2; CDR3nt: TGTGCCAGCTCGAGGTCCGGGATCCTCGGGAGGGATACGCAGTATTTT; CDR3aa: CASSRSGILGRDTQYF
j_gene: TRBJ2-3; v_gene: TRBV12-3/TRBV12-4; abundance: many; d_gene: NA; CDR3nt: TGTGCCAGCAGTTTAAGAGCATCGGGAGATACGCAGTATTTT; CDR3aa: CASSLRASGDTQYF
j_gene: TRBJ1-2; v_gene: TRBV3-1; abundance: many; d_gene: NA; CDR3nt: TGTGCCAGCAGCCAAAAGGAGAAGGGACTATTCGATGGCTACACCTTC; CDR3aa: CASSQKEKGLFDGYTF
j_gene: TRBJ2-7; v_gene: TRBV20-1; abundance: many; d_gene: TRBD1; CDR3nt: TGCAGTGCGAATGACAGGGGGCGCTACGAGCAGTACTTC; CDR3aa: CSANDRGRYEQYF
j_gene: TRBJ2-7; v_gene: TRBV12-3/TRBV12-4; abundance: many; d_gene: NA; CDR3nt: TGTGCCAGCAGTTTGAATGGCGCCCCTTCGAGCTTC; CDR3aa: CASSLNGAPSSF
j_gene: TRBJ1-1; v_gene: TRBV5-1; abundance: many; d_gene: NA; CDR3nt: TGCGCCAGCAGCTTGGTCCCGGGGGGGACTGAAGCTTTCTTT; CDR3aa: CASSLVPGGTEAFF
j_gene: TRBJ1-1; v_gene: TRBV6-5; abundance: many; d_gene: TRBD1; CDR3nt: TGTGCCAGCAGCCTGACAGGGGCTATAACTGAAGCTTTCTTT; CDR3aa: CASSLTGAITEAFF
j_gene: TRBJ2-5; v_gene: TRBV24-1; abundance: many; d_gene: NA; CDR3nt: TGTGCCACCAGTGATTTGGGGGGAGAGACCCAGTACTTC; CDR3aa: CATSDLGGETQYF
j_gene: TRBJ1-1; v_gene: TRBV20-1; abundance: many; d_gene: NA; CDR3nt: TGCAGTCCTATGGGGGCGGTGAACACTGAAGCTTTCTTT; CDR3aa: CSPMGAVNTEAFF